This TCR beta chain emerged from a study of T cell repertoires in cytomegalovirus infection. About the research overall: Shared public TCR beta signatures pointed to both CMV infection and a matching HLA type. Notes on the study in general: Of the TCR beta families, the public ones yielded a cumulative frequency that identified carriers of CMV plus the relevant HLA. Clonotypes of TCR beta that were HLA-C-restricted and CMV-specific dominated the ex vivo response.

V lost 0 bases, J lost 3 bases, and 12 bases lay in between. Germline values: CDR1 DFQATT, CDR2 SNEGSKA (reference sequence). There are 14 residues in the CDR3. Each CDR3 protein gets one entry after TCRdb re-called the reads with MiXCR. The data show roughly 640,000 distinct CDR3 sequences, 20% to 25% seen once. About this clonotype itself: Its target is not known.

The chain links TRBV20-1 to TRBJ2-7, with D possibly TRBD1 on 5 matching bases. The sequence was collected from a human donor in good health (CMV status not recorded). Some clones in this sample may be carry-over from other donors' samples. The source material was CD8+ T cells from PBMCs. This CDR3 reads CSARDRVRGYEQYF. DNA of the CDR3: TGCAGTGCTAGAGACAGGGTGAGAGGCTACGAGCAGTACTTC.